This TCR beta chain was obtained from a study of blood T cell repertoires in COVID-19. This CDR3 spans 14 amino acids. Germline CDR1 is SGHNT and CDR2 is YENEEA. Unmatched junction bases numbered 3, after V lost 3 bases and J lost 4 bases. TCRdb keeps only in-frame clones here, not all; method: immunoSEQ multiplex PCR. Among 200,000 to 250,000 clones listed, more than 75% were seen once. What was sequenced was peripheral blood. This rearrangement joins TRBV11-3 to TRBJ2-1, with TRBD2 matching over 7 bases. The TCR was taken from a woman in her 70s with COVID-19, enrolled during active disease. In DNA form, the CDR3 reads TGTGCCAGCAGCTTCGGCGGGGGATACAATGAGCAGTTCTTC. Amino acid sequence: CASSFGGGYNEQFF.